Listed below are T cell receptor beta chains from one sample, sequenced in a study of cytomegalovirus exposure and HLA in healthy donors. Data came from immunoSEQ multiplex PCR; TCRdb stores just in-frame clones and leaves some out. The data show about 140,000 clones, just under 85% seen once. The sample consisted of PBMCs. These receptors came from a woman aged 30 to 39 in good health and CMV-seronegative. CDR3s include the opening cysteine and the closing phenylalanine or tryptophan.

>TRBJ1-2|TRBV6-5
CASSYPGGRYGYTF
>TRBJ2-7|TRBV7-9
CASSPWTGAVSYEQYF
>TRBJ2-3|TRBV6-6
CASSPAGVVDTQYF
>TRBJ2-3|TRBV5-4
CASSTGLAGGTDTQYF
>TRBJ2-2|TRBV2
CASRTQGITGELFF
>TRBJ2-5|TRBV6-1
CASTSSQGTVETQYF
>TRBJ2-3|TRBV2
CASRKQLAVITDTQYF
>TRBJ2-7|TRBV6-5
CASSFQAGGRYEQYF
>TRBJ2-5|TRBV5-1
CASSLAPRGARETQYF
>TRBJ2-4|TRBV19
CASSIDSDLAKNIQYF
>TRBJ2-3|TRBV27
CASSLVGKAASRTDTQYF
>TRBJ1-2|TRBV19
CASTPRTGPSYGYTF
>TRBJ1-5|TRBV19
CASRIQGDGQPQHF
>TRBJ2-7|TRBV27
CASSPRDRGSYEQYF
>TRBJ1-5|TRBV5-5
CASSLVQGAHQPQHF
>TRBJ2-3|TRBV5-3
CARRGGVSIAGATDTQYF
>TRBJ2-6|TRBV5-1
CASSIQGISGANVLTF
>TRBJ1-2|TRBV7-2
CASIPPGTGSLYGYTF
>TRBJ1-1|TRBV9
CASSQGRVTEAFF
>TRBJ2-7|TRBV27
CASSLYGGNEQYF
>TRBJ2-5|TRBV28
CASSLPGQLQETQYF
>TRBJ1-4|TRBV4-1
CASSPREVLANEKLFF
>TRBJ2-3|TRBV9
CASSVGRGSRTDTQYF
>TRBJ2-2|TRBV7-2
CASSRPAGGTNTGELFF
>TRBJ1-2|TRBV14
CASSQYQQGPYGYTF
>TRBJ2-7|TRBV6-5
CASTRDTDSYEQYF
>TRBJ2-3|TRBV4-2
CASSQLSGGGTDTQYF
>TRBJ2-7|TRBV28
CASSLTGLGVQGYEQYF
>TRBJ1-1|TRBV5-1
CASSFRTGVVVTEAFF
>TRBJ1-6|TRBV5-5
CASSRPNSPLHF
>TRBJ2-3|TRBV5-1
CASSSKGTVTDTQYF
>TRBJ2-5|TRBV5-4
CASSRRDSQETQYF
>TRBJ1-1|TRBV18
CASSPWKAGSNTEAFF
>TRBJ2-2|TRBV28
CASRPQRDTGELFF
>TRBJ1-4|TRBV29-1
CSVTQAGLNEKLFF
>TRBJ1-5|TRBV19
CASSMAAGGLQPQHF
>TRBJ1-1|TRBV5-1
CASSSAGENTEAFF
>TRBJ2-5|TRBV20-1
CSARNGETQYF
>TRBJ2-3|TRBV29-1
CSTTLLAGQTDTQYF
>TRBJ2-7|TRBV28
CASISWFGNEQYF
>TRBJ2-1|TRBV4-3
CASSQDYYNEQFF
>TRBJ2-3|TRBV28
CASSFPVVPGSTDTQYF
>TRBJ2-1|TRBV28
CAGSPGGGYNEQFF
>TRBJ2-5|TRBV29-1
CSVATPGETQYF
>TRBJ2-5|TRBV6-6
CASSYSIRGETQYF
>TRBJ2-3|TRBV30
CAWSGTSLSGTQYF
>TRBJ2-7|TRBV4-1
CASSSRPGGNIDEQYF
>TRBJ2-7|TRBV7-9
CASSLASGPSYEQYF
>TRBJ2-3|TRBV27
CASSRAGRGTDTQYF
>TRBJ1-1|TRBV7-2
CASSARQKNTEAFF